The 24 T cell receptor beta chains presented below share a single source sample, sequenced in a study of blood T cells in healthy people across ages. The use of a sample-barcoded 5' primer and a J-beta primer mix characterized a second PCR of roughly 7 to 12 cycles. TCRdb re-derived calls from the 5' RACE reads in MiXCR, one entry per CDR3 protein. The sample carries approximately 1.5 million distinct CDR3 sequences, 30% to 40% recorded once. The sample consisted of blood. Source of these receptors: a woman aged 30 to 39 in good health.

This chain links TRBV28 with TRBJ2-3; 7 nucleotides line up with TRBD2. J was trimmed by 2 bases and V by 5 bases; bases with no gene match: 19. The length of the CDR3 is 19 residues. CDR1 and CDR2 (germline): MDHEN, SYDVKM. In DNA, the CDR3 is TGTGCCAGCAGTCCTTACTCCCTTTTACTAGCGCAAATCACAGATACGCAGTATTTT. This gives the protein CASSPYSLLLAQITDTQYF.

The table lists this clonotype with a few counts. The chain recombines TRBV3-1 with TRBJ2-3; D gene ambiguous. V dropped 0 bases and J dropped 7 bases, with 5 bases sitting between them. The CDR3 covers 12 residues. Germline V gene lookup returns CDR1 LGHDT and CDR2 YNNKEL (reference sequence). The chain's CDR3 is CASSQEQNTQYF. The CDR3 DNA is TGTGCCAGCAGCCAAGAGCAAAATACGCAGTATTTT.

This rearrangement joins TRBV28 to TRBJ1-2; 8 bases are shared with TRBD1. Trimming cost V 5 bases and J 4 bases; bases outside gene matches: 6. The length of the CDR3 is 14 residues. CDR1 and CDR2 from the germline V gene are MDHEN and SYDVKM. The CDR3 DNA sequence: TGTGCCAGCAGTAAGACAGGGGCTAGCTATGGCTACACCTTC. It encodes CASSKTGASYGYTF.

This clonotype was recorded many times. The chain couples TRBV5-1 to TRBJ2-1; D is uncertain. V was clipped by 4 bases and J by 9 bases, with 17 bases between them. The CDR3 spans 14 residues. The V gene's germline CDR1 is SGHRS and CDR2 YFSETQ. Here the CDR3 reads CASSADAVSSEQFF. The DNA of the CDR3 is TGCGCCAGCAGCGCCGACGCGGTTTCGAGTGAGCAGTTCTTC.

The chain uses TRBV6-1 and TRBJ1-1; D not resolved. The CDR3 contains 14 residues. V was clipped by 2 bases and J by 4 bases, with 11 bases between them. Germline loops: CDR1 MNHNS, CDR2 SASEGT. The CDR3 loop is CASSETRGFTEAFF. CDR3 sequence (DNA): TGTGCCAGCAGTGAAACTCGAGGTTTCACTGAAGCTTTCTTT.

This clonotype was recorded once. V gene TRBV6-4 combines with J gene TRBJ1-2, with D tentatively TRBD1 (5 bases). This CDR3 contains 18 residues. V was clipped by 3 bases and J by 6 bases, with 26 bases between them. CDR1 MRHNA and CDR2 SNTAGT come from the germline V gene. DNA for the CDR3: TGTGCCAGCAGTGATTCGTACTCCGGGACGGGATGGGATAATGGCTACACCTTC. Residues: CASSDSYSGTGWDNGYTF.

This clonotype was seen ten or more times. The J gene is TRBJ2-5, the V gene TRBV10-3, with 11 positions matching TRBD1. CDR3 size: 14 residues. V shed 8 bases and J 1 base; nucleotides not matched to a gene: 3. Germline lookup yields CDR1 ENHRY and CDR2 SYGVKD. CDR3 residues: CAIGTGGSQETQYF. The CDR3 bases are TGTGCCATCGGGACAGGGGGTAGCCAAGAGACCCAGTACTTC.

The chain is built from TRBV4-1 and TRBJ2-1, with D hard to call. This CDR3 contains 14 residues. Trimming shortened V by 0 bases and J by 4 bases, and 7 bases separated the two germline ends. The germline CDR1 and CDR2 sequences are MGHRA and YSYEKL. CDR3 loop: CASSQERAYNEQFF. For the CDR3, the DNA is TGCGCCAGCAGCCAAGAAAGGGCTTACAATGAGCAGTTCTTC.

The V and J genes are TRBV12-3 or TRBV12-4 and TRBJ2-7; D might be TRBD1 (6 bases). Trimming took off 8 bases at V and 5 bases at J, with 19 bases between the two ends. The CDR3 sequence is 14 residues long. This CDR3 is CASCPLGRGDEQYF. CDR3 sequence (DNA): TGTGCCAGCTGCCCCTTGGGCAGGGGCGACGAGCAGTACTTC.

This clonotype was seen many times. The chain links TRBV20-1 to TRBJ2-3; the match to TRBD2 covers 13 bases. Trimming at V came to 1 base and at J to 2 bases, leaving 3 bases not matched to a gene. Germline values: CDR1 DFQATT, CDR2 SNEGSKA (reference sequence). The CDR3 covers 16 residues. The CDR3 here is CSARGTSGRNTDTQYF. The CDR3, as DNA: TGCAGTGCTAGAGGGACTAGCGGGAGAAACACAGATACGCAGTATTTT.

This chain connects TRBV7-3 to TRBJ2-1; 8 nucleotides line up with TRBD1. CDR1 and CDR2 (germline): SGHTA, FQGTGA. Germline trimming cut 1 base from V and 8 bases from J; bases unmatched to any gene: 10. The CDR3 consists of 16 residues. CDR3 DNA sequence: TGTGCCAGCAGCTTAATCCCGCAGGGGGCAGTCGATGAGCAGTTCTTC. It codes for CASSLIPQGAVDEQFF.

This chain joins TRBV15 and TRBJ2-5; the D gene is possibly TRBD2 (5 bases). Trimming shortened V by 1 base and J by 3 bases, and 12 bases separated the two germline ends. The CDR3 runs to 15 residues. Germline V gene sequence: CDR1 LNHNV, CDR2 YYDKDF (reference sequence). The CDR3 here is CATSRAGPGKETQYF. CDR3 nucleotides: TGTGCCACCAGCAGAGCCGGGCCGGGGAAAGAGACCCAGTACTTC.

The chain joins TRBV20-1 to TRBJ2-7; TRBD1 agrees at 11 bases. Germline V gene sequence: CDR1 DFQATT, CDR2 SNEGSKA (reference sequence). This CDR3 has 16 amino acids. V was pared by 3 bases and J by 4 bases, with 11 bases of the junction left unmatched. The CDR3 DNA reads TGCAGTGCTAGCCGGACAGGGGGCGCTTTTATTTACGAGCAGTACTTC. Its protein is CSASRTGGAFIYEQYF.

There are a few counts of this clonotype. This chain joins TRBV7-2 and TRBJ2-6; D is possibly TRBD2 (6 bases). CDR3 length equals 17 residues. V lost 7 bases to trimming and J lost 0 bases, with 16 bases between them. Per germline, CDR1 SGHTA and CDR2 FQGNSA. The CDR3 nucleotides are TGTGCCAGCAACCGTTTCGGGGGAGCCTCTGGGGCCAACGTCCTGACTTTC. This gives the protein CASNRFGGASGANVLTF.

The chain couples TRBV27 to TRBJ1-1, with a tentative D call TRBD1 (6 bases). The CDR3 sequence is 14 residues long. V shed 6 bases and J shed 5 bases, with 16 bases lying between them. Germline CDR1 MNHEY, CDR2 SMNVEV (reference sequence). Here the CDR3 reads CASRQGGGRTEAFF. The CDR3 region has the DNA TGTGCCAGCAGACAGGGCGGGGGTAGGACTGAAGCTTTCTTT.

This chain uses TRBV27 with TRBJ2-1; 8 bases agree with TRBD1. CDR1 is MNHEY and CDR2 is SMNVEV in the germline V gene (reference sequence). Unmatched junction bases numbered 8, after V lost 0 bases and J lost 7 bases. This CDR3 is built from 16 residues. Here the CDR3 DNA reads TGTGCCAGCAGTTTATCGACGACAGGGGATTATAATGAGCAGTTCTTC. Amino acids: CASSLSTTGDYNEQFF.

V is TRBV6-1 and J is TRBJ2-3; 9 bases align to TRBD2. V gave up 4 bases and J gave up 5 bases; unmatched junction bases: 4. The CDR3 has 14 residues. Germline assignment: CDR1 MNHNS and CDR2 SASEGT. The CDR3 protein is CASSARGGGDTQYF. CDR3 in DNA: TGTGCCAGCAGTGCCCGCGGGGGGGGAGATACGCAGTATTTT.

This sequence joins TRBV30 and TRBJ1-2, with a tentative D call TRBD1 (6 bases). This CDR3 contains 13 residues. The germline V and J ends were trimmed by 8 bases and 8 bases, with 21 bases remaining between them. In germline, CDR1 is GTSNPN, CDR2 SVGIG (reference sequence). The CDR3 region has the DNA TGTGCCATCCTTGGGACATCCCCCTGGGGCTACACCTTC. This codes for CAILGTSPWGYTF.

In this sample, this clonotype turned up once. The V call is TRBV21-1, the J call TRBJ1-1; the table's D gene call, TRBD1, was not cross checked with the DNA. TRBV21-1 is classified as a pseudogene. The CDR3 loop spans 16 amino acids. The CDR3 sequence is CASSKASGDSHTEAFF. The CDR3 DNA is TGTGCCAGCAGCAAAGCGAGTGGGGACAGTCACACTGAAGCTTTCTTT.

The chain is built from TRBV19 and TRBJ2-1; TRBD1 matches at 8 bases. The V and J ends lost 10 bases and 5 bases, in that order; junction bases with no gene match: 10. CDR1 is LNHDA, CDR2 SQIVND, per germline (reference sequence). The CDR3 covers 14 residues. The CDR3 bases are TGTGCCACCCTGACAGGGGCCGGAAACAATGAGCAGTTCTTC. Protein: CATLTGAGNNEQFF.

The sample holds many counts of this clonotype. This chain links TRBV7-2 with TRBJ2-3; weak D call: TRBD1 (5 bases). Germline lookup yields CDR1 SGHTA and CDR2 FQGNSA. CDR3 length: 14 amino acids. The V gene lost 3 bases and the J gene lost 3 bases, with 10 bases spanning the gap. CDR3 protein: CASSFQGWTDTQYF. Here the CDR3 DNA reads TGTGCCAGCAGCTTTCAGGGTTGGACAGATACGCAGTATTTT.

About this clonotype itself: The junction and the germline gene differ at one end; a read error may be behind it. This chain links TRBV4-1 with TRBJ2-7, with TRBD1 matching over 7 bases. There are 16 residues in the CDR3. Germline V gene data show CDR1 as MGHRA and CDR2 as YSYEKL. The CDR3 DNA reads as TGCGTCAGCAGCCAAAACCTGGGACAGAACTCCTACGAGCAGTACTTC. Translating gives CVSSQNLGQNSYEQYF.

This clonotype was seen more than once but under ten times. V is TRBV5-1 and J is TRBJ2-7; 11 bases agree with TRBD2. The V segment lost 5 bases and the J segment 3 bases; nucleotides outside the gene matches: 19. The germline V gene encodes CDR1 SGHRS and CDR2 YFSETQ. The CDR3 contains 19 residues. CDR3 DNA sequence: TGCGCCAGCAGTAGTGGTCTCCAGGTTTATAGCGGGAGGGACTACGAGCAGTACTTC. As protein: CASSSGLQVYSGRDYEQYF.

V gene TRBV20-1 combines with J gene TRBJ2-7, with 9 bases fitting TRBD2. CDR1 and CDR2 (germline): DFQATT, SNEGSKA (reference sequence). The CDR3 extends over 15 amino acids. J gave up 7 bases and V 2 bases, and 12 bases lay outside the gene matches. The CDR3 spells CSARPAGGPTREQYF. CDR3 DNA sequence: TGCAGTGCTAGACCCGCGGGAGGGCCGACGAGAGAGCAGTACTTC.